A single sample is the source of the 8 T cell receptor beta chains below, sequenced in a study of cytomegalovirus exposure and HLA in healthy donors (dated by TCRdb to between 2016 and 2019). Libraries were constructed by the immunoSEQ multiplex PCR assay. For the multiplex PCR, a mixture combining 60 forward primers for TCR Vbeta segments and 13 reverse primers for TCR Jbeta segments was used. In its TCRdb copy, this immuneACCESS table keeps in-frame sequences only and misses some clones. Where compared with another copy, unresolved V genes explain less than half of these, and the others have no known cause. The sample includes more than 200,000 clones, with around 85% observed a single time. The ten largest clones take up around 1.4% of the sample. Sequencing was carried out using PBMCs. The receptors come from a human donor in good health.

The V gene is TRBV19, the J gene TRBJ2-3, with 10 bases lining up with TRBD1. CDR3 size: 13 residues. V was pared by 9 bases and J by 4 bases, with 4 bases of the junction left unmatched. Germline CDR1 reads LNHDA; CDR2 reads SQIVND (reference sequence). CDR3 bases: TGTGCCAGCCGGGACAGGGGAGCAGATACGCAGTATTTT. As protein: CASRDRGADTQYF. Full variable domain (missing parts from reference TRBV19 and TRBJ2-3): DGGITQSPKYLFRKEGQNVTLSCEQNLNHDAMYWYRQDPGQGLRLIYYSQIVNDFQKGDIAEGYSVSREKKESFPLTVTSAQKNPTAFYLCASRDRGADTQYFGPGTRLTVL.

The chain has TRBV11-2 and TRBJ2-7; weak D call: TRBD1 (6 bases). The germline gives CDR1 SGHAT, CDR2 FQNNGV. Trimming left V 7 bases short and J 5 bases short, with 12 bases between. The CDR3 has 12 residues. Here the CDR3 reads CASTERGNEQYF. The CDR3 DNA reads TGTGCCAGCACCGAGAGGGGGAACGAGCAGTACTTC.

This chain uses TRBV27 with TRBJ2-1, with TRBD2 identical over 11 bases. The CDR3 contains 15 residues. Germline-derived CDR1 and CDR2 are MNHEY and SMNVEV (reference sequence). V trimming: 6 bases; J trimming: 4 bases; junction bases outside the gene matches: 5. Here the CDR3 reads CASRQTSGSYNEQFF. The CDR3 nucleotides are TGTGCCAGCAGACAAACTAGCGGGAGTTACAATGAGCAGTTCTTC.

This sequence joins TRBV19 and TRBJ2-6; no definite D call. V gave up 5 bases and J gave up 1 base, with 3 bases separating them. CDR1 is LNHDA, CDR2 SQIVND, per germline (reference sequence). The CDR3 covers 13 residues. The CDR3 is CASSQSGANVLTF. CDR3 DNA: TGTGCCAGTAGTCAGTCTGGGGCCAACGTCCTGACTTTC.

This chain uses TRBV6-1 with TRBJ1-1; 8 nucleotides agree with TRBD1. From germline, CDR1 is MNHNS and CDR2 SASEGT. The CDR3 spans 15 residues. The junction had 1 base not matched to a gene; V was cut back by 0 bases and J by 1 base. This CDR3 is CASSEAGTGNTEAFF. CDR3 nucleotide sequence: TGTGCCAGCAGTGAAGCAGGGACAGGGAACACTGAAGCTTTCTTT.

The chain joins TRBV28 to TRBJ1-5; 8 bases match TRBD1. Germline loops: CDR1 MDHEN, CDR2 SYDVKM. After removal of 6 bases from V and 6 bases from J, the junction contained 10 bases not matched to a gene. CDR3 length: 15 residues. The DNA of the CDR3 is TGTGCCAGCAGCGTGGAGACAGGGGTCTCTCAGCCCCAGCATTTT. It encodes CASSVETGVSQPQHF. Supplemented by reference TRBV28 and TRBJ1-5, the full variable domain reads DVKVTQSSRYLVKRTGEKVFLECVQDMDHENMFWYRQDPGLGLRLIYFSYDVKMKEKGDIPEGYSVSREKKERFSLILESASTNQTSMYLCASSVETGVSQPQHFGDGTRLSIL.

This chain connects TRBV4-2 to TRBJ2-7, with 8 bases lining up with TRBD2. CDR3 length: 14 residues. In germline, CDR1 is LGHNA, CDR2 YNFKEQ. Trimming took 5 bases from V and 3 from J; bases not matched to a gene: 6. The CDR3 sequence is CASSAGLGDYEQYF. The CDR3, as DNA: TGTGCCAGCAGCGCGGGACTAGGTGACTACGAGCAGTACTTC.

The chain has TRBV18 and TRBJ1-2; D perhaps matches TRBD1 (5 bases). The CDR3 consists of 13 residues. Germline V lookup: CDR1 KGHSH, CDR2 LQKENI. Trimming left V 5 bases short and J 6 bases short, with 13 bases between. CDR3 sequence (DNA): TGTGCCAGCTCAATGGCAGGGAAGGATGGCTACACCTTC. Translating it yields CASSMAGKDGYTF.